Presented here are 4 T cell receptor beta chains from one specimen sequenced in a study of CD4 T cell repertoires in COVID-19. No culture step preceded sequencing of the ex vivo isolated memory T cells. TCRdb's copy holds only in-frame clones and misses some; the assay was immunoSEQ multiplex PCR. Among 20,000 or so clones listed, over 90% were seen once. Sequencing was performed on circulating follicular helper CD4+ T cells (cTfh) from blood, taken before the COVID-19 pandemic. Receptors originate from a human donor who had COVID-19.

J is TRBJ2-1 and V is TRBV7-6; 13 positions agree with TRBD2. V was pared by 3 bases and J by 5 bases, with 4 bases of the junction left unmatched. Germline values: CDR1 SGHVS, CDR2 FNYEAQ. The CDR3 is 16 amino acids. CDR3 residues: CASSLTGLAGDNEQFF. Written as DNA, the CDR3 is TGTGCCAGCAGCTTGACCGGACTAGCGGGGGACAATGAGCAGTTCTTC.

This clone was seen more than once but under ten times. V gene TRBV10-3 combines with J gene TRBJ2-3; a weak D match, TRBD2 (6 bases). Per the germline V gene, CDR1 is ENHRY and CDR2 is SYGVKD. This CDR3 region has 14 residues. Trimming took off 10 bases at V and 0 bases at J, with 14 bases between the two ends. The CDR3: CATTIAESTDTQYF. The CDR3 nucleotides read TGTGCCACCACGATAGCGGAGAGCACAGATACGCAGTATTTT.

The chain links TRBV11-3 to TRBJ2-3; 10 nucleotides match TRBD2. There are 16 residues in the CDR3. V lost 4 bases to trimming and J lost 6 bases; unmatched junction nucleotides: 10. Looked up from germline, CDR1 is SGHNT and CDR2 is YENEEA. Here the CDR3 reads CASSSGSSGGTDTQYF. CDR3 sequence (DNA): TGTGCCAGCAGCTCCGGGAGTAGCGGGGGGACGGATACGCAGTATTTT.

CDR3 residues: CASSAKGAGGNNEQFF. The CDR3, as DNA: TGTGCCAGCAGCGCCAAGGGAGCGGGGGGTAACAATGAGCAGTTCTTC. V gene TRBV7-2 combines with J gene TRBJ2-1; 9 positions match TRBD2. J gave up 5 bases and V 5 bases, and 10 bases lay outside the gene matches. This CDR3 is built from 16 residues. Per germline, CDR1 SGHTA and CDR2 FQGNSA.